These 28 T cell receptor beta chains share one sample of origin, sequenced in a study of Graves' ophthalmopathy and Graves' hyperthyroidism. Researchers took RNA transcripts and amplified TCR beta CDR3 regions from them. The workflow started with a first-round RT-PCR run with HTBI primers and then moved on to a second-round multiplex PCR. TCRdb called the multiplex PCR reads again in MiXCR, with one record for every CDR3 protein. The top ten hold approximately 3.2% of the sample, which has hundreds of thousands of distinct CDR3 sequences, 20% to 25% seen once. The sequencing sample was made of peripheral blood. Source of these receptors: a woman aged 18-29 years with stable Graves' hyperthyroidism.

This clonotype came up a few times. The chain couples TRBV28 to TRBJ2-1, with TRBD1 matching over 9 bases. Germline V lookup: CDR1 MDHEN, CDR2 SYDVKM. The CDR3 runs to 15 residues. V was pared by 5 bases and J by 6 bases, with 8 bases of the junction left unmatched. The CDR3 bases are TGTGCCAGCAGTCCGGGGACAGGGCCGCGCAATGAGCAGTTCTTC. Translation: CASSPGTGPRNEQFF.

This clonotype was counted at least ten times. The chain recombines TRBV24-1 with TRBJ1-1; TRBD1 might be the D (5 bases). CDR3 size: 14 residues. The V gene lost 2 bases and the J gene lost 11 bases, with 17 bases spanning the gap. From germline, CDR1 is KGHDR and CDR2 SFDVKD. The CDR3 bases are TGTGCCACCAGTGATTCCGTCAAGGGGCGGGGGGCTTTCTTT. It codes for CATSDSVKGRGAFF.

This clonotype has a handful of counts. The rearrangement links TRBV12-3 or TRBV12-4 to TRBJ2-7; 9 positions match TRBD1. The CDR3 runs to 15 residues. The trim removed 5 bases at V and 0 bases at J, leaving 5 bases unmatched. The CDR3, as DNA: TGTGCCAGCAGTGCTAACAGGGGGCGCTCCTACGAGCAGTACTTC. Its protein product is CASSANRGRSYEQYF.

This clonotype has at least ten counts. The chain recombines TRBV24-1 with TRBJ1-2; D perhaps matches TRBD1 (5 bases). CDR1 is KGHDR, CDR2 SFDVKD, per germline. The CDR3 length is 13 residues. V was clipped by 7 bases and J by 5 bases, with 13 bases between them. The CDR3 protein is CATSGLGGYGYTF. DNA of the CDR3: TGTGCCACCAGCGGCCTTGGGGGTTATGGCTACACCTTC.

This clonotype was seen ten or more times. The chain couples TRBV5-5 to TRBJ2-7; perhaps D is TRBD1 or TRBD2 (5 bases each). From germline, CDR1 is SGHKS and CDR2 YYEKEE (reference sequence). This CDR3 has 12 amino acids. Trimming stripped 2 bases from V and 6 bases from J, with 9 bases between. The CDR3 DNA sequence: TGTGCCAGCAGCTTTTCGGGGCTCGAGCAGTACTTC. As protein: CASSFSGLEQYF.

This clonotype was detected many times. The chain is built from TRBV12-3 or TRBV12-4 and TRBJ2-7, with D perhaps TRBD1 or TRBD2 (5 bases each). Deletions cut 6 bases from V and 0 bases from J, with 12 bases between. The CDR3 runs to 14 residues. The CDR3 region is CASSQRGDSYEQYF. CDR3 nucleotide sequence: TGTGCCAGCAGCCAGAGGGGAGACTCCTACGAGCAGTACTTC.

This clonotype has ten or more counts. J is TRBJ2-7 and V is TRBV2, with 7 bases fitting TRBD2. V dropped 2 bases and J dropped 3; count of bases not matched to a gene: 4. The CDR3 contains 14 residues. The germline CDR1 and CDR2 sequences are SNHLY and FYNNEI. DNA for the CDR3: TGTGCCAGCAGTGAATGGCTAGCGGACTACGAGCAGTACTTC. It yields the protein CASSEWLADYEQYF. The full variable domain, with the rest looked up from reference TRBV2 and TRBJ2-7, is EPEVTQTPSHQVTQMGQEVILRCVPISNHLYFYWYRQILGQKVEFLVSFYNNEISEKSEIFDDQFSVERPDGSNFTLKIRSTKLEDSAMYFCASSEWLADYEQYFGPGTRLTVT.

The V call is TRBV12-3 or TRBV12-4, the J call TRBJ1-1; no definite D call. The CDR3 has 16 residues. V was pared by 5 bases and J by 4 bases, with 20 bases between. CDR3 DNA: TGTGCCAGCAGTCCCGCGAGGGAGGGTAAAAGCACTGAAGCTTTCTTT. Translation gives CASSPAREGKSTEAFF.

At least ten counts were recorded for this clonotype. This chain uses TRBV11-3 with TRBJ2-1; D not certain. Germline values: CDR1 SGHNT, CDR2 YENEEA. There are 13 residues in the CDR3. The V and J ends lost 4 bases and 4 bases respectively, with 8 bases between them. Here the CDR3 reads CASSSTAYNEQFF. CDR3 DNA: TGTGCCAGCAGCTCTACAGCTTACAATGAGCAGTTCTTC. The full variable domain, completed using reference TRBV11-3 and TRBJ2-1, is EAGVVQSPRYKIIEKKQPVAFWCNPISGHNTLYWYLQNLGQGPELLIRYENEEAVDDSQLPKDRFSAERLKGVDSTLKIQPAELGDSAVYLCASSSTAYNEQFFGPGTRLTVL.

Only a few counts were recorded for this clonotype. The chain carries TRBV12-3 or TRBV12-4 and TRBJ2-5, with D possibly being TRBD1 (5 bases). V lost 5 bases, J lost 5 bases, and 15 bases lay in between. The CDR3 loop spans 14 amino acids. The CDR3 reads CASSDQGGGETQYF. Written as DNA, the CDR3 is TGTGCCAGCAGTGACCAGGGTGGTGGGGAGACCCAGTACTTC.

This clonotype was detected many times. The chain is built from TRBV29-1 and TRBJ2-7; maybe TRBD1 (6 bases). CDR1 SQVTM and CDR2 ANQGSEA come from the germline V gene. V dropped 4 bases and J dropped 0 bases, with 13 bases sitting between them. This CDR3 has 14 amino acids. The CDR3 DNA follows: TGCAGCGTTGGGACAGCCTCCAACTCCTACGAGCAGTACTTC. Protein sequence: CSVGTASNSYEQYF.

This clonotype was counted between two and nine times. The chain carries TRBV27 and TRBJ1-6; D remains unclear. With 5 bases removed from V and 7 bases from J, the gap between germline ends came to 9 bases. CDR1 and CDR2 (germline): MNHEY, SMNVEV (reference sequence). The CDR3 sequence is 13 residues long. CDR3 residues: CASSKLGNSPLHF. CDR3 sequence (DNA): TGTGCCAGCAGTAAATTGGGAAATTCACCCCTCCACTTT.

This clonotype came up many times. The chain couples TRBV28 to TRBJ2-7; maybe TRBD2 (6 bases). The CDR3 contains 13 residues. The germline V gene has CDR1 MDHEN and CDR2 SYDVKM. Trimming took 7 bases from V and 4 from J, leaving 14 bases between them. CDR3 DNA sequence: TGTGCCAGCAAGGCAGGAGGGATTTACGAGCAGTACTTC. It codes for CASKAGGIYEQYF.

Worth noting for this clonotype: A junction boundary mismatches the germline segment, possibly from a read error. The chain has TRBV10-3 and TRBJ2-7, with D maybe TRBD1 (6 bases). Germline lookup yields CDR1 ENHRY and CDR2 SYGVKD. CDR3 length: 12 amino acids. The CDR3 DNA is TGTGCCAGCCGGGACAACTCCTACGATCAGTACTTC. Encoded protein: CASRDNSYDQYF.

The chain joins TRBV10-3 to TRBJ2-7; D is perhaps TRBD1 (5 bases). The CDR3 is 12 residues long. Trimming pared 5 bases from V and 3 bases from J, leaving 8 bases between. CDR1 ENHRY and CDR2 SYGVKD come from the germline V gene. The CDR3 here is CAISKDSYEQYF. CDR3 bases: TGTGCCATCAGTAAAGACAGCTACGAGCAGTACTTC.

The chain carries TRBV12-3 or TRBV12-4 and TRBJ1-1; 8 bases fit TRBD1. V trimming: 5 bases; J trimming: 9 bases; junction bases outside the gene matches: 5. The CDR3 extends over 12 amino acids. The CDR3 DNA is TGTGCCAGCAGTCTGCACAGGGGGAAAGCTTTCTTT. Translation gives CASSLHRGKAFF.

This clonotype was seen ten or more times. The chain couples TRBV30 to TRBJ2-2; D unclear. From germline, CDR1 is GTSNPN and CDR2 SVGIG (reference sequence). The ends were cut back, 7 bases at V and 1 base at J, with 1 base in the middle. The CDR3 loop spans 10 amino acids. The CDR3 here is CALNTGELFF. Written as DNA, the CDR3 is TGTGCCTTGAACACCGGGGAGCTGTTTTTT.

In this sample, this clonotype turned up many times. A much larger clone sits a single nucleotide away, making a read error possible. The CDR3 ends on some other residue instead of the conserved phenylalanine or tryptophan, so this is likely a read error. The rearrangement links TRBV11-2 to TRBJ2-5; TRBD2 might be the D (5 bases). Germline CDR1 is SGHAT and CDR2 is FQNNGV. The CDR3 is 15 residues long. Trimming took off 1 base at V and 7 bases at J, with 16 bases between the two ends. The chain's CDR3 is CASSLGEADSGTQYS. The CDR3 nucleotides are TGTGCCAGCAGCTTAGGCGAAGCGGACTCCGGGACCCAGTACTCC.

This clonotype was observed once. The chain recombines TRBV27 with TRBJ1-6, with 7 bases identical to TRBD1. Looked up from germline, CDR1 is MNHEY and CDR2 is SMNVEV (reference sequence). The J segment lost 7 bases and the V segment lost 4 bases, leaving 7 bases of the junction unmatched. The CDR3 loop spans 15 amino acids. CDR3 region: CASSWMGQFNSPLHF. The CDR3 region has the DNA TGTGCCAGCAGTTGGATGGGACAGTTCAATTCACCCCTCCACTTT.

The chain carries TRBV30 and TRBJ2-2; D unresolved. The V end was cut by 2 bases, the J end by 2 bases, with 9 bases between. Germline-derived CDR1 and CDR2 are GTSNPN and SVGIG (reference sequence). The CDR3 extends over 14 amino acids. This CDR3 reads CAWSRVRNTGELFF. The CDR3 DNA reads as TGTGCCTGGAGTAGGGTCAGAAACACCGGGGAGCTGTTTTTT. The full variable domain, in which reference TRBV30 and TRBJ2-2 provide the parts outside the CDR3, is SQTIHQWPATLVQPVGSPLSLECTVEGTSNPNLYWYRQAAGRGLQLLFYSVGIGQISSEVPQNLSASRPQDRQFILSSKKLLLSDSGFYLCAWSRVRNTGELFFGEGSRLTVL.

For the CDR3, the DNA is TGCAGTGCTAGAGATCCGGCTAGCGGGATGGGTGAGCAGTTCTTC. Amino acid sequence: CSARDPASGMGEQFF. The rearrangement uses TRBV20-1 and TRBJ2-1; TRBD2 matches at 9 bases. The CDR3 length is 15 residues. Germline assignment: CDR1 DFQATT and CDR2 SNEGSKA (reference sequence). The junction had 9 bases not matched to a gene; V was cut back by 0 bases and J by 9 bases.

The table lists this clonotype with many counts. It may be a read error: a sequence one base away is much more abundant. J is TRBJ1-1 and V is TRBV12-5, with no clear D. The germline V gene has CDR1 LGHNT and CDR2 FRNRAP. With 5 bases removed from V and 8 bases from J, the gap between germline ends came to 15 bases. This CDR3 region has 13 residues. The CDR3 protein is CASGHGEGTEAFF. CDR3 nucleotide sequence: TGTGCTAGTGGTCACGGTGAGGGAACCGAAGCTTTCTTT.

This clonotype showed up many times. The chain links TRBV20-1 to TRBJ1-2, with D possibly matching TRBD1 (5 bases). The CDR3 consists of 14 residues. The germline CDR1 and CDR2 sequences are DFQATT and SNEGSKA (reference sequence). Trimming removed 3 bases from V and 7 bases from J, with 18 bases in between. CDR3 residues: CSASPGTAYGGYTF. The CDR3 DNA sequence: TGCAGTGCTAGTCCAGGGACGGCCTATGGTGGCTACACCTTC.

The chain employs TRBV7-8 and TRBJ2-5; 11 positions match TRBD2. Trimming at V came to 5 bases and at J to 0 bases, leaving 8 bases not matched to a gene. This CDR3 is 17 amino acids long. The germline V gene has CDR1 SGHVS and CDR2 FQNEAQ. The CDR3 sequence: CASSLPGTSGDQETQYF. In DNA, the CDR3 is TGTGCCAGCAGCCTTCCCGGGACTAGCGGAGACCAAGAGACCCAGTACTTC.

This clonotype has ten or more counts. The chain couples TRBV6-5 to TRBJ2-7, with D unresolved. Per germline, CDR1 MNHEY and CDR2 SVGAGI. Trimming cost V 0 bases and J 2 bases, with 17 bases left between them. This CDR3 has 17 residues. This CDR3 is CASSYSLDVAVTYEQYF. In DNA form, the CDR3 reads TGTGCCAGCAGTTACTCTCTGGATGTGGCAGTTACCTACGAGCAGTACTTC.

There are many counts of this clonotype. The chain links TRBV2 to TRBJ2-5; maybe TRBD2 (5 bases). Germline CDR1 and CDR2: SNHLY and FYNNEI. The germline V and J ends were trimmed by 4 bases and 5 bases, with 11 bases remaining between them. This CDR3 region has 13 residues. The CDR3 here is CASSGPSLETQYF. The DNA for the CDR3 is TGTGCCAGCAGTGGCCCTAGCCTGGAGACCCAGTACTTC.

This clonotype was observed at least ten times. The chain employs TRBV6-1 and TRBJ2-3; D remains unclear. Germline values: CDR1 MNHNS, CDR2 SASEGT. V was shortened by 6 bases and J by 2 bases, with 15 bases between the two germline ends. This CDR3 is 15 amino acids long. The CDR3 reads CASSLTWRATDTQYF. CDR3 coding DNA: TGTGCCAGCAGCCTCACCTGGCGAGCCACAGATACGCAGTATTTT.

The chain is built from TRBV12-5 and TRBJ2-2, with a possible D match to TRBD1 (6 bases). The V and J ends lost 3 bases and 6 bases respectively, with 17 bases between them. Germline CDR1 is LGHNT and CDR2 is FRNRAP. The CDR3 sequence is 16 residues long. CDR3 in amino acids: CASGFRRRTEAGELFF. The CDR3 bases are TGTGCTAGTGGTTTTCGGCGCAGGACAGAGGCCGGGGAGCTGTTTTTT.